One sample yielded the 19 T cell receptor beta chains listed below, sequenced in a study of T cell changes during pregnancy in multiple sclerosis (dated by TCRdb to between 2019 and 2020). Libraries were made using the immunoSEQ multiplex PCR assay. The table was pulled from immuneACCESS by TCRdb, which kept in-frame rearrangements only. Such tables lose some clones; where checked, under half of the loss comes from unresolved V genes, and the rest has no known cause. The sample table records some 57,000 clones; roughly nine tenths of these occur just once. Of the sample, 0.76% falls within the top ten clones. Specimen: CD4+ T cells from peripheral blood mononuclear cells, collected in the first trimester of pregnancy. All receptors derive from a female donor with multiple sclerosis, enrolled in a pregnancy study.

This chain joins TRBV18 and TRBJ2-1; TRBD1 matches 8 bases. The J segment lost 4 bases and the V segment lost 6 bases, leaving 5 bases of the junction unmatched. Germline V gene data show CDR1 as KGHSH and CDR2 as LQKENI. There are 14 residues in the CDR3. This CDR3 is CASSEDRVYNEQFF. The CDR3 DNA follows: TGTGCCAGCTCCGAGGACAGGGTTTACAATGAGCAGTTCTTC.

As DNA, the CDR3 is TGTGCCAGCAGCTCCGGGACAGGGGTCGCTGAAGCTTTCTTT. Its protein product is CASSSGTGVAEAFF. The chain joins TRBV6-6 to TRBJ1-1; 10 bases align to TRBD1. Germline assignment: CDR1 MNHNY and CDR2 SVGAGI (reference sequence). V was pared by 6 bases and J by 6 bases, with 7 bases of the junction left unmatched. This CDR3 is 14 amino acids long.

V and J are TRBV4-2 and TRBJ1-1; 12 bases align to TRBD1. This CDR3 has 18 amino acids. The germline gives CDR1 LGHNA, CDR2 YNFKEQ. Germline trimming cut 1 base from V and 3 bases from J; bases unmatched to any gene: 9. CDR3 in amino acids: CASSQGPGQGASDTEAFF. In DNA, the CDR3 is TGTGCCAGCAGCCAAGGTCCGGGACAGGGGGCTTCGGACACTGAAGCTTTCTTT.

The CDR3 reads CASSLFGDASPLHF. CDR3 DNA: TGTGCCAGCAGCCTGTTCGGAGACGCGTCACCCCTCCACTTT. The chain links TRBV7-2 to TRBJ1-6; D unresolved. The CDR3 length is 14 residues. V was trimmed by 5 bases and J by 10 bases, leaving 15 bases between them. Looked up from germline, CDR1 is SGHTA and CDR2 is FQGNSA. Combining the CDR3 with reference TRBV7-2 and TRBJ1-6 gives the whole variable domain GAGVSQSPSNKVTEKGKDVELRCDPISGHTALYWYRQSLGQGLEFLIYFQGNSAPDKSGLPSDRFSAERTGGSVSTLTIQRTQQEDSAVYLCASSLFGDASPLHFGNGTRLTVT.

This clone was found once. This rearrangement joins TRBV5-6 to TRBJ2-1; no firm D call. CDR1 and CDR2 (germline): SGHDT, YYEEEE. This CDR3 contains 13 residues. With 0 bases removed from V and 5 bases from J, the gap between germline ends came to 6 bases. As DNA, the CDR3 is TGTGCCAGCAGCTTGGACAGAGACAATGAGCAGTTCTTC. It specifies CASSLDRDNEQFF.

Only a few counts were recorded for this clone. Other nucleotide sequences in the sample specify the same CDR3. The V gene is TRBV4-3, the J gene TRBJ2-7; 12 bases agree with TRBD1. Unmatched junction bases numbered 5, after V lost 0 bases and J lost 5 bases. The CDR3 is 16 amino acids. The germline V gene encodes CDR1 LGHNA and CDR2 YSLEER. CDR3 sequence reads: CASSQELGTGGDEQYF. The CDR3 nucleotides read TGCGCCAGCAGCCAAGAATTGGGGACAGGGGGCGACGAGCAGTACTTC.

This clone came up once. In DNA form, the CDR3 reads TGTGCCAGCAGCTCCAGGGGAGAGACCCAGTACTTC. Encoded protein: CASSSRGETQYF. V is TRBV5-5 and J is TRBJ2-5; possibly TRBD1 for D (6 bases). Germline V gene sequence: CDR1 SGHKS, CDR2 YYEKEE (reference sequence). V lost 3 bases and J 4 bases, leaving 7 bases between the germline ends. The CDR3 totals 12 residues.

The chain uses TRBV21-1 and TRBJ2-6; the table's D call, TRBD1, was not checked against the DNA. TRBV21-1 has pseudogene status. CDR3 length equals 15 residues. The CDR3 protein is CASSKQGTGANVLTF. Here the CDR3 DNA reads TGTGCCAGCAGCAAACAGGGTACCGGGGCCAACGTCCTGACTTTC.

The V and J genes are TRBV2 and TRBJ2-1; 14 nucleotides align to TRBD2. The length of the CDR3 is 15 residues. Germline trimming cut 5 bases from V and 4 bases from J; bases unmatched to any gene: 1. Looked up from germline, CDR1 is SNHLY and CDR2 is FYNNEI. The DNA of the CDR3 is TGTGCCAGCAGTCGGACTAGCGGGGGGTACAATGAGCAGTTCTTC. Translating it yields CASSRTSGGYNEQFF.

The CDR3 coding sequence is TGTGCCAGTGGACTCGGACAGGGGGGATCCGAGCAGTACTTC. This translates into CASGLGQGGSEQYF. V is TRBV9 and J is TRBJ2-7; 10 nucleotides align to TRBD1. CDR3 length: 14 residues. The V and J ends lost 8 bases and 6 bases, in that order; junction bases with no gene match: 11. Germline lookup yields CDR1 SGDLS and CDR2 YYNGEE.

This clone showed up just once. The CDR3 DNA follows: TGTGCCAGCTCACCGAGCGGGGGGGAACAGTTCTTC. This sequence encodes CASSPSGGEQFF. The chain has TRBV18 and TRBJ2-1, with TRBD2 identical over 10 bases. CDR3 length: 12 residues. J gave up 13 bases and V 3 bases, and 3 bases lay outside the gene matches. CDR1 KGHSH and CDR2 LQKENI come from the germline V gene.

The CDR3 bases are TGTGCCAGCAGCCCACCGGGACATCCCTCCTATGGCTACACCTTC. Translation gives CASSPPGHPSYGYTF. This chain uses TRBV7-2 with TRBJ1-2; D is possibly TRBD1 (6 bases). The CDR3 extends over 15 amino acids. V was cut by 5 bases and J by 4 bases, with 17 bases left in between. Germline CDR1 and CDR2: SGHTA and FQGNSA.

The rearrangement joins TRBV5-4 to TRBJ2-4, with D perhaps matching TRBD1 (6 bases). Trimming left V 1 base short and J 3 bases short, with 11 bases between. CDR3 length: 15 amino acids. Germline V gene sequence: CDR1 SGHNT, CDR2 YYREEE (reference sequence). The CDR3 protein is CASSLRAGDKNIQYF. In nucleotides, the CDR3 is TGTGCCAGCAGCTTGAGGGCAGGGGACAAAAACATTCAGTACTTC.

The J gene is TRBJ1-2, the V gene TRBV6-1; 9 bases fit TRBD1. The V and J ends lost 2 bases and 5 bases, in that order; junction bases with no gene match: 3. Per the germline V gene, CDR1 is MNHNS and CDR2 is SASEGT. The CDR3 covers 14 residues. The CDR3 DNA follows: TGTGCCAGCAGTGAATCCGACAGGGGGTATGGCTACACCTTC. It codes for CASSESDRGYGYTF.

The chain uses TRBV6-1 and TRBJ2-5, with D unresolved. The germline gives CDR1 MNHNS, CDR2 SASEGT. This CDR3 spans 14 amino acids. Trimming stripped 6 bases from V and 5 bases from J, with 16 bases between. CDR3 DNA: TGTGCCAGCAGCCAAGGTGATAGCCGGGAGACCCAGTACTTC. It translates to CASSQGDSRETQYF.

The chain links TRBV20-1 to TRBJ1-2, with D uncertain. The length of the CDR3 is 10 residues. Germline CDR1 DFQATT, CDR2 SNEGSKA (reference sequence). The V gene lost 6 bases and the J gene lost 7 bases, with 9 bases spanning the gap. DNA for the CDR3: TGCAGTGCCGTTAGAGGTGGCTACACCTTC. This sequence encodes CSAVRGGYTF.

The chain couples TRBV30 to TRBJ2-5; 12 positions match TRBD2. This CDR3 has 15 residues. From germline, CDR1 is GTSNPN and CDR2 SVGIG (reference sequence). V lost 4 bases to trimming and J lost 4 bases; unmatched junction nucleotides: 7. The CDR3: CAWTSGGASRETQYF. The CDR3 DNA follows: TGTGCCTGGACTAGCGGGGGGGCCAGTCGAGAGACCCAGTACTTC.

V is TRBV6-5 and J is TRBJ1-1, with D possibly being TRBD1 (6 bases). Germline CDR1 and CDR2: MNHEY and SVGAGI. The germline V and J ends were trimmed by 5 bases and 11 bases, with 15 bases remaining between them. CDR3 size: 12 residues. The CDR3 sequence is CASSMGALEAFF. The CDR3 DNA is TGTGCCAGCAGTATGGGGGCCCTTGAGGCTTTCTTT.

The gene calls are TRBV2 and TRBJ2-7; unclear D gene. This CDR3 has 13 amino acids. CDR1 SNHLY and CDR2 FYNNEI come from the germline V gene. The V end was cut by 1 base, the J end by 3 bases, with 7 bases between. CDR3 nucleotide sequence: TGTGCCAGCAGTGAAGGCCAGTTCTACGAGCAGTACTTC. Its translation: CASSEGQFYEQYF.